These T cell receptor beta chains were read from a single sample in a study of immune heterogeneity within non-small cell lung tumors. TCRdb ran MiXCR on the multiplex PCR reads and lists one entry per CDR3 protein. This sample yields 10,000 to 15,000 distinct CDR3 sequences, of which 23% are seen a single time; 13% belongs to the top ten. The sequenced material came from lung tumor tissue. Source of these receptors: a man aged 45-60 years with non-small cell lung cancer. Both conserved end residues are part of each CDR3. D genes are given only for firm matches. Only part of the rows carry a size: once, few, many, or a class if the clone is expanded.

CASSDHPAGADTQYF	TGTGCCAGCAGTGATCATCCAGCGGGAGCAGATACGCAGTATTTT	TRBV6-1	TRBJ2-3	many	TRBD2
CASSWKGVAGKSYEQYF	TGCGCCAGCAGCTGGAAGGGGGTAGCGGGCAAATCCTACGAGCAGTACTTC	TRBV5-1	TRBJ2-7	medium-sized	-
CASSPTGLALGANVLTF	TGTGCCAGCTCACCAACTGGGCTGGCGTTAGGGGCCAACGTCCTGACTTTC	TRBV18	TRBJ2-6	-	-
CASSLRIGQLNTEAFF	TGTGCCAGCAGTTTAAGAATAGGACAGCTGAACACTGAAGCTTTCTTT	TRBV12-3/TRBV12-4	TRBJ1-1	many	-
CASSFPGQGNEQFF	TGCGCCAGCAGCTTTCCGGGACAGGGAAATGAGCAGTTCTTC	TRBV5-1	TRBJ2-1	many	TRBD1
CASSIATGTTDTQYF	TGTGCCAGTAGTATAGCTACAGGGACCACAGATACGCAGTATTTT	TRBV19	TRBJ2-3	many	-
CASSAAGGNQPQHF	TGTGCCAGCAGTGCGGCAGGGGGCAATCAGCCCCAGCATTTT	TRBV2	TRBJ1-5	medium-sized	-
CASKTTWGAHYEQYF	TGTGCCAGCAAGACCACATGGGGGGCCCACTACGAGCAGTACTTC	TRBV28	TRBJ2-7	medium-sized	-
CASSESPTGGFGGYTF	TGTGCCAGCAGTGAATCTCCGACAGGGGGTTTCGGCGGCTACACCTTC	TRBV25-1	TRBJ1-2	many	TRBD1
CASSPLNRGETQYF	TGCGCCAGCAGCCCTCTGAACAGGGGAGAGACCCAGTACTTC	TRBV5-1	TRBJ2-5	-	TRBD1
CASSSMDRVEDTQYF	TGCGCCAGCAGCTCCATGGACAGGGTGGAAGATACGCAGTATTTT	TRBV5-1	TRBJ2-3	-	TRBD1
CASSLKTGSNYGYTF	TGTGCCAGCAGCTTAAAGACAGGCTCTAACTATGGCTACACCTTC	TRBV7-2	TRBJ1-2	medium-sized	-
CASSEGDRVGTQYF	TGTGCCAGCAGTGAAGGGGACAGGGTAGGGACCCAGTACTTC	TRBV2	TRBJ2-5	medium-sized	TRBD1
CASSLYSSGNTIYF	TGTGCCAGCAGTTTATACAGCTCTGGAAACACCATATATTTT	TRBV28	TRBJ1-3	medium-sized	-
CASSRTSGSYNEQFF	TGTGCCAGCAGCCGAACTAGCGGGAGCTACAATGAGCAGTTCTTC	TRBV6-1	TRBJ2-1	medium-sized	TRBD2
CASSLGAENEKLFF	TGTGCCAGCAGTTTAGGGGCAGAGAATGAAAAACTGTTTTTT	TRBV28	TRBJ1-4	medium-sized	-
CASSLQGRPNTEAFF	TGTGCCAGCAGCTTACAGGGGAGACCGAACACTGAAGCTTTCTTT	TRBV5-6	TRBJ1-1	once	TRBD1
CASSNTAGYGYTF	TGTGCCAGCAGTAACACAGCGGGCTATGGCTACACCTTC	TRBV6-1	TRBJ1-2	many	-
CSATGSGEKLFF	TGCAGTGCTACAGGGTCCGGTGAAAAACTGTTTTTT	TRBV20-1	TRBJ1-4	-	-
CASSLQGSGRLEQYF	TGTGCCAGCAGTTTACAGGGTAGCGGGAGACTCGAGCAGTACTTC	TRBV28	TRBJ2-7	many	TRBD2
CASSDSGQGWNEKLFF	TGTGCCAGCAGTGACTCCGGACAGGGATGGAATGAAAAACTGTTTTTT	TRBV25-1	TRBJ1-4	many	TRBD1
CASLGSGYSNQPQHF	TGTGCCAGTCTCGGGAGTGGTTATAGCAATCAGCCCCAGCATTTT	TRBV19	TRBJ1-5	-	-
CSARKATASSYNSPLHF	TGCAGTGCTAGAAAGGCAACTGCTAGCTCCTATAATTCACCCCTCCACTTT	TRBV20-1	TRBJ1-6	many	-
CASSQDLNNYGYTF	TGTGCCAGCAGCCAAGATTTGAACAACTATGGCTACACCTTC	TRBV14	TRBJ1-2	many	-
CASSLGLAPTGELFF	TGTGCCAGCAGTTTAGGACTAGCGCCCACCGGGGAGCTGTTTTTT	TRBV12-3/TRBV12-4	TRBJ2-2	many	TRBD2
CASSMAMNTEAFF	TGTGCCAGTAGTATGGCGATGAACACTGAAGCTTTCTTT	TRBV19	TRBJ1-1	many	-
CSARDLGQGGELFF	TGCAGTGCTAGAGATCTGGGACAGGGGGGGGAGCTGTTTTTT	TRBV20-1	TRBJ2-2	many	TRBD1
CAGSSPQATSSYEQYF	TGTGCCGGCAGCTCCCCTCAGGCTACAAGCTCCTACGAGCAGTACTTC	TRBV13	TRBJ2-7	-	-
CATSLIQGTGELFF	TGCGCCACCAGCCTGATACAGGGGACCGGGGAGCTGTTTTTT	TRBV4-1	TRBJ2-2	-	TRBD1
CAWSVSRDQPQHF	TGTGCCTGGAGTGTAAGTAGGGATCAGCCCCAGCATTTT	TRBV30	TRBJ1-5	medium-sized	-
CASSLGFAGGQETQYF	TGCGCCAGCAGCTTGGGCTTTGCGGGGGGGCAAGAGACCCAGTACTTC	TRBV5-1	TRBJ2-5	many	TRBD2